This TCR beta chain was identified during a study of CD8+ T cells in alopecia areata. Investigators isolated RNA and reverse transcribed it into cDNA to act as the sequencing template. Assay used: immunoSEQ multiplex PCR; TCRdb lists only in-frame clones, some missing. The repertoire holds 150,000 to 200,000 clones, with roughly 64% as singletons. The CDR3 is made up of 14 amino acids. V was clipped by 0 bases and J by 7 bases, with 12 bases between them. Germline CDR1 is ENHRY and CDR2 is SYGVKD. Treatment indicated: oral pan-JAK inhibitor, 5-10 mg twice daily. Both peripheral blood and punch biopsies of lesional scalp skin were obtained from patients who had alopecia areata. T lymphocytes (CD4+ and CD8+) were sorted from PBMCs.

The chain recombines TRBV10-3 with TRBJ1-1; no clear D gene. The receptor was isolated from a human donor with alopecia areata. This sample comprised CD8+ T cells sorted from blood, obtained at week 24, from a patient treated with tofacitinib. CDR3 nucleotides: TGTGCCATCAGTGAGTCCGGGGTCGTGGATGAAGCTTTCTTT. It yields the protein CAISESGVVDEAFF.